This passage covers 32 T cell receptor beta chains from one sample sequenced in a study of cytomegalovirus exposure and HLA in healthy donors. The PCR made use of 60 Vbeta and 13 Jbeta primers. This table comes from immunoSEQ multiplex PCR, and its TCRdb copy is limited to in-frame clones, with some not included. The data contain roughly 130,000 clones, about 74% of them singletons. Sequencing was performed on PBMCs. These TCRs come from a man younger than 35 in good health and CMV-seropositive.

This clone appeared a few times. The junction and the germline gene differ at one end; a read error may be behind it. V usage is TRBV29-1 and J usage is TRBJ1-2; the D is unclear. The germline V gene has CDR1 SQVTM and CDR2 ANQGSEA. This CDR3 spans 9 amino acids. The chain's CDR3 is CSFDNGYTF. CDR3 DNA sequence: TGCAGCTTTGATAATGGCTACACCTTC.

The V gene is TRBV19, the J gene TRBJ1-2; D possibly corresponds to TRBD1 (6 bases). Germline loops: CDR1 LNHDA, CDR2 SQIVND (reference sequence). Trimming stripped 7 bases from V and 4 bases from J, with 13 bases between. There are 13 residues in the CDR3. CDR3 region: CASKDRRPYGYTF. In DNA form, the CDR3 reads TGTGCCAGTAAAGACAGGCGACCCTATGGCTACACCTTC.

The rearrangement links TRBV6-1 to TRBJ2-5, with 13 bases fitting TRBD2. The CDR3 consists of 15 residues. The germline V gene encodes CDR1 MNHNS and CDR2 SASEGT. J lost 5 bases, V lost 5 bases, and 5 bases had no gene match. DNA for the CDR3: TGTGCCAGCAGTTCTACTAGCGGGAGGGTGGAGACCCAGTACTTC. This translates into CASSSTSGRVETQYF.

This rearrangement joins TRBV28 to TRBJ2-7, with D possibly TRBD1 on 6 matching bases. Germline V gene lookup returns CDR1 MDHEN and CDR2 SYDVKM. The CDR3 totals 16 residues. V shed 9 bases and J shed 2 bases, with 23 bases lying between them. The CDR3 loop is CASSQSSEDSPYEQYF. The CDR3 DNA reads TGTGCCAGTAGCCAATCCTCGGAGGACAGTCCCTACGAGCAGTACTTC. The whole variable domain, filled in from reference TRBV28 and TRBJ2-7, reads DVKVTQSSRYLVKRTGEKVFLECVQDMDHENMFWYRQDPGLGLRLIYFSYDVKMKEKGDIPEGYSVSREKKERFSLILESASTNQTSMYLCASSQSSEDSPYEQYFGPGTRLTVT.

The chain combines TRBV6-5 with TRBJ2-5; D unresolved. Germline V gene lookup returns CDR1 MNHEY and CDR2 SVGAGI. The CDR3 runs to 14 residues. V was clipped by 6 bases and J by 4 bases, with 15 bases between them. The CDR3 loop is CASSPLRTRETQYF. Here the CDR3 DNA reads TGTGCCAGCAGCCCCTTACGTACCAGAGAGACCCAGTACTTC.

This rearrangement joins TRBV5-6 to TRBJ2-4; possibly TRBD1 for D (6 bases). V was cut by 4 bases and J by 7 bases, with 18 bases left in between. Germline lookup yields CDR1 SGHDT and CDR2 YYEEEE. The CDR3 sequence is 15 residues long. The CDR3 DNA reads TGTGCCAGCAGCACGACGTCAGGGGTCCGGAACATTCAGTACTTC. Residues: CASSTTSGVRNIQYF.

This clone has just a few counts. The V and J genes are TRBV5-1 and TRBJ2-1; 10 nucleotides align to TRBD2. This CDR3 spans 15 amino acids. The V and J ends lost 7 bases and 6 bases, in that order; junction bases with no gene match: 10. The V gene's germline CDR1 is SGHRS and CDR2 YFSETQ. CDR3 nucleotides: TGCGCCAGCGAACCGATGGGACTAGCGTCCAATGAGCAGTTCTTC. It codes for CASEPMGLASNEQFF.

This clone came up once. V and J are TRBV30 and TRBJ1-6; possible D gene TRBD1, 5 bases. The CDR3 sequence is 12 residues long. The germline V and J ends were trimmed by 4 bases and 10 bases, with 11 bases remaining between them. Germline V gene data show CDR1 as GTSNPN and CDR2 as SVGIG (reference sequence). The CDR3 region has the DNA TGTGCCTGGAAATGGGGGGACTCACCCCTCCACTTT. It translates to CAWKWGDSPLHF.

The chain joins TRBV7-2 to TRBJ1-5; a possible D gene is TRBD1 (5 bases). This CDR3 region has 15 residues. In germline, CDR1 is SGHTA, CDR2 FQGNSA. Trimming stripped 0 bases from V and 2 bases from J, with 8 bases between. The CDR3 region has the DNA TGTGCCAGCAGCTTAGCGGGGGGAGGCAATCAGCCCCAGCATTTT. This codes for CASSLAGGGNQPQHF.

This chain connects TRBV18 to TRBJ1-4, with a tentative D call TRBD1 (6 bases). From germline, CDR1 is KGHSH and CDR2 LQKENI. Trimming cost V 0 bases and J 4 bases, with 9 bases left between them. The CDR3 loop spans 15 amino acids. The CDR3 here is CASSPPGQRNEKLFF. The CDR3 DNA follows: TGTGCCAGCTCACCACCGGGACAACGTAATGAAAAACTGTTTTTT.

The chain couples TRBV19 to TRBJ2-2, with 8 bases aligning to TRBD1. J lost 6 bases, V lost 0 bases, and 12 bases had no gene match. Germline V lookup: CDR1 LNHDA, CDR2 SQIVND (reference sequence). This CDR3 has 18 amino acids. The CDR3 DNA reads TGTGCCAGTAGTATAGATCTGGCAGGGGGCGGTCTGGCCGGGGAGCTGTTTTTT. Translation gives CASSIDLAGGGLAGELFF.

This chain uses TRBV13 with TRBJ2-3; D not certain. CDR3 length: 14 amino acids. Germline CDR1 PRHDT, CDR2 FYEKMQ (reference sequence). Between the trimmed V and J ends, which lost 0 bases and 0 bases, there was a span of 4 bases. This chain's CDR3 is CASSLGRSTDTQYF. Written as DNA, the CDR3 is TGTGCCAGCAGCTTAGGGAGAAGCACAGATACGCAGTATTTT. Filled out from reference TRBV13 and TRBJ2-3, the complete variable domain reads AAGVIQSPRHLIKEKRETATLKCYPIPRHDTVYWYQQGPGQDPQFLISFYEKMQSDKGSIPDRFSAQQFSDYHSELNMSSLELGDSALYFCASSLGRSTDTQYFGPGTRLTVL.

The V gene is TRBV7-8, the J gene TRBJ1-4; no clear D. The CDR3 has 15 residues. Germline CDR1 and CDR2: SGHVS and FQNEAQ. Trimming shortened V by 5 bases and J by 4 bases, and 14 bases separated the two germline ends. Here the CDR3 DNA reads TGTGCCAGCAGCCCGGTGGGCCGAGATAATGAAAAACTGTTTTTT. This gives the protein CASSPVGRDNEKLFF. Using reference TRBV7-8 and TRBJ1-4 for the parts outside the CDR3, the full variable domain is GAGVSQSPRYKVAKRGQDVALRCDPISGHVSLFWYQQALGQGPEFLTYFQNEAQLDKSGLPSDRFFAERPEGSVSTLKIQRTQQEDSAVYLCASSPVGRDNEKLFFGSGTQLSVL.

This clone appeared a single time. This chain links TRBV28 with TRBJ2-3; no firm D call. Trimming pared 6 bases from V and 2 bases from J, leaving 18 bases between. This CDR3 comprises 16 residues. CDR1 and CDR2 from the germline V gene are MDHEN and SYDVKM. The CDR3 loop is CASSPVGLGYTDTQYF. In DNA form, the CDR3 reads TGTGCCAGCAGCCCGGTCGGCCTAGGTTACACAGATACGCAGTATTTT.

The V gene is TRBV5-1, the J gene TRBJ2-5; D uncertain. TRBJ2-7 explains the end of the DNA better; the J call may be wrong. The CDR3 has 13 residues. CDR1 SGHRS and CDR2 YFSETQ come from the germline V gene. The CDR3, as DNA: TGCGCCAGCAGACAGCTCCTTGATTACGAGCAGTACTTC. It is translated as CASRQLLDYEQYF.

This clone appeared once. The chain has TRBV10-3 and TRBJ2-1; 9 nucleotides match TRBD2. The V segment lost 7 bases and the J segment 6 bases; nucleotides outside the gene matches: 10. The CDR3 consists of 15 residues. Germline V CDR1 and CDR2: ENHRY, SYGVKD. CDR3 residues: CAITQSSGSFNEQFF. The CDR3 coding sequence is TGTGCCATCACTCAGAGTAGCGGGAGTTTCAATGAGCAGTTCTTC.

The chain combines TRBV7-8 with TRBJ2-1; unclear D gene. From germline, CDR1 is SGHVS and CDR2 FQNEAQ. Trimming removed 3 bases at V and 7 bases at J, with 4 bases between. This CDR3 region has 11 residues. The CDR3 nucleotides read TGTGCCAGCAGCTTCGGTAATGAGCAGTTCTTC. This gives the protein CASSFGNEQFF.

This sequence joins TRBV6-1 and TRBJ1-1, with D uncertain. The V gene lost 2 bases and the J gene lost 0 bases, with 10 bases spanning the gap. The CDR3 has 15 amino acids. Germline-derived CDR1 and CDR2 are MNHNS and SASEGT. CDR3 in DNA: TGTGCCAGCAGTGAATTTTCCAGGTTGAACACTGAAGCTTTCTTT. Its translation is CASSEFSRLNTEAFF.

The chain has TRBV4-3 and TRBJ2-1; 7 bases agree with TRBD2. The CDR3 length is 14 residues. Trimming took 8 bases from V and 7 from J; bases not matched to a gene: 11. Germline V gives CDR1 LGHNA, CDR2 YSLEER. CDR3 loop: CASGFGLGSNEQFF. In nucleotides, the CDR3 is TGCGCCAGCGGTTTTGGACTAGGCTCTAATGAGCAGTTCTTC.

This clone was recorded a few times. V usage is TRBV13 and J usage is TRBJ2-3; 10 nucleotides match TRBD1. Germline CDR1 is PRHDT and CDR2 is FYEKMQ (reference sequence). The CDR3 extends over 15 amino acids. The J segment lost 3 bases and the V segment lost 8 bases, leaving 8 bases of the junction unmatched. CDR3 residues: CASGWGQGLTDTQYF. CDR3 coding DNA: TGTGCCAGCGGTTGGGGACAGGGGCTGACAGATACGCAGTATTTT.

The V gene is TRBV11-3, the J gene TRBJ2-3; D is ambiguous. V was shortened by 1 base and J by 6 bases, with 5 bases between the two germline ends. Germline CDR1 and CDR2: SGHNT and YENEEA. The CDR3 consists of 12 residues. The CDR3 DNA is TGTGCCAGCAGCTTAGCCGGGGATACGCAGTATTTT. Protein product: CASSLAGDTQYF.

The J gene is TRBJ1-2, the V gene TRBV27; TRBD1 agrees at 9 bases. This CDR3 contains 14 residues. Germline V gives CDR1 MNHEY, CDR2 SMNVEV (reference sequence). The V gene end was trimmed by 8 bases and the J gene end by 2 bases; junction bases not matched to a gene: 6. DNA for the CDR3: TGTGCCAGCGGCCGGGACAGGGTGAACTATGGCTACACCTTC. It specifies CASGRDRVNYGYTF.

J is TRBJ2-7 and V is TRBV2; D gene unclear. The CDR3 runs 13 residues. The germline V and J ends were trimmed by 6 bases and 1 base, with 10 bases remaining between them. Germline CDR1 reads SNHLY; CDR2 reads FYNNEI. The CDR3 sequence is CASSPGGSYEQYF. DNA for the CDR3: TGTGCCAGCAGCCCCGGCGGATCCTACGAGCAGTACTTC.

CDR3 DNA sequence: TGCAGCGTTGAAGAGAGCGTTGGGGGCTTAGGTGAGCAGTTCTTC. Amino acid sequence: CSVEESVGGLGEQFF. V gene TRBV29-1 combines with J gene TRBJ2-1; D possibly corresponds to TRBD1 (6 bases). Germline CDR1 reads SQVTM; CDR2 reads ANQGSEA. The CDR3 sequence is 15 residues long. Trimming pared 0 bases from V and 9 bases from J, leaving 18 bases between.

This clone came up once. The chain combines TRBV5-1 with TRBJ2-7, with D perhaps matching TRBD1 (5 bases). Germline CDR1 reads SGHRS; CDR2 reads YFSETQ. V lost 3 bases, J lost 5 bases, and 12 bases lay in between. This CDR3 is 13 amino acids long. The CDR3 DNA reads TGCGCCAGCAGCTCCCGGACACCTCACGAGCAGTACTTC. Amino acids: CASSSRTPHEQYF. The variable domain in full, with the rest retrieved from reference TRBV5-1 and TRBJ2-7, is KAGVTQTPRYLIKTRGQQVTLSCSPISGHRSVSWYQQTPGQGLQFLFEYFSETQRNKGNFPGRFSGRQFSNSRSEMNVSTLELGDSALYLCASSSRTPHEQYFGPGTRLTVT.

The chain combines TRBV5-1 with TRBJ2-7; D perhaps matches TRBD1 (6 bases). Trimming left V 6 bases short and J 6 bases short, with 19 bases between. From germline, CDR1 is SGHRS and CDR2 YFSETQ. The CDR3 has 14 residues. CDR3 nucleotide sequence: TGCGCCAGCACCCCGGGACACGAGGTTGTCGAGCAGTACTTC. Residues: CASTPGHEVVEQYF.

The chain combines TRBV28 with TRBJ2-1, with D possibly TRBD1 on 6 matching bases. CDR1 and CDR2 (germline): MDHEN, SYDVKM. The CDR3 length is 13 residues. The ends were cut back, 8 bases at V and 5 bases at J, with 13 bases in the middle. DNA for the CDR3: TGTGCCAGCGCGAGGGACACTAACAATGAGCAGTTCTTC. Translating it yields CASARDTNNEQFF.

The chain combines TRBV28 with TRBJ2-2, with 10 nucleotides matching TRBD2. Germline V CDR1 and CDR2: MDHEN, SYDVKM. The CDR3 sequence is 18 residues long. V gave up 7 bases and J gave up 5 bases; unmatched junction bases: 16. The DNA for the CDR3 is TGTGCCAGCACCTTTTCGACTAGCGGGCATAGAGGGACCGGGGAGCTGTTTTTT. This translates into CASTFSTSGHRGTGELFF.

This chain uses TRBV5-6 with TRBJ2-4; 7 positions agree with TRBD2. Per the germline V gene, CDR1 is SGHDT and CDR2 is YYEEEE. The CDR3 runs to 17 residues. The J segment lost 0 bases and the V segment lost 0 bases, leaving 6 bases of the junction unmatched. The CDR3 reads CASSLDGRGIAKNIQYF. The DNA of the CDR3 is TGTGCCAGCAGCTTGGACGGGCGGGGGATAGCCAAAAACATTCAGTACTTC. Together with reference TRBV5-6 and TRBJ2-4, the CDR3 gives the full variable domain: DAGVTQSPTHLIKTRGQQVTLRCSPKSGHDTVSWYQQALGQGPQFIFQYYEEEERQRGNFPDRFSGHQFPNYSSELNVNALLLGDSALYLCASSLDGRGIAKNIQYFGAGTRLSVL.

V and J are TRBV5-1 and TRBJ1-3; D might be TRBD1 (5 bases). This CDR3 is built from 14 residues. Germline V lookup: CDR1 SGHRS, CDR2 YFSETQ. V lost 4 bases to trimming and J lost 3 bases, with 11 bases between them. The CDR3 nucleotides read TGCGCCAGCAGCGACCCTCAGGGTGGAAACACCATATATTTT. It specifies CASSDPQGGNTIYF.

The rearrangement links TRBV30 to TRBJ2-7; 8 nucleotides agree with TRBD1. Trimming at V came to 4 bases and at J to 1 base, leaving 12 bases not matched to a gene. Germline V CDR1 and CDR2: GTSNPN, SVGIG (reference sequence). This CDR3 has 16 amino acids. In nucleotides, the CDR3 is TGTGCCTGGACCCCCCCTCCGGGACAGGTATCCTACGAGCAGTACTTC. As protein: CAWTPPPGQVSYEQYF. Using reference TRBV30 and TRBJ2-7 for the parts outside the CDR3, the full variable domain is SQTIHQWPATLVQPVGSPLSLECTVEGTSNPNLYWYRQAAGRGLQLLFYSVGIGQISSEVPQNLSASRPQDRQFILSSKKLLLSDSGFYLCAWTPPPGQVSYEQYFGPGTRLTVT.

This sequence joins TRBV6-6 and TRBJ2-6, with D unresolved. The CDR3 is 16 amino acids. V gave up 8 bases and J gave up 2 bases, with 16 bases separating them. The germline CDR1 and CDR2 sequences are MNHNY and SVGAGI (reference sequence). In nucleotides, the CDR3 is TGTGCCAGCGGCAATCCCGGTAGCCCTGGGGCCAACGTCCTGACTTTC. This codes for CASGNPGSPGANVLTF.